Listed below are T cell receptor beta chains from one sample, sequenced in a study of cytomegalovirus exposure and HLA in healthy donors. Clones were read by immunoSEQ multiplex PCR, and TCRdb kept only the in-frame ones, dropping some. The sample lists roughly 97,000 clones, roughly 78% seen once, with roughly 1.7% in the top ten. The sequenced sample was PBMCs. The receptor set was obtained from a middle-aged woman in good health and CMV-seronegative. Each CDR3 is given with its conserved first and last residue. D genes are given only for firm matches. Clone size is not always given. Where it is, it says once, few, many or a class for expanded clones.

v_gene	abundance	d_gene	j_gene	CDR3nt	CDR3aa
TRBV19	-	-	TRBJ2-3	TGTGCCAGTAGTACCCGATCAGGGATTAGCACAGATACGCAGTATTTT	CASSTRSGISTDTQYF
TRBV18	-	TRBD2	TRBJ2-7	TGTGCCAGCTCATTCGGAGCGGGAGTCTACGAGCAGTACTTC	CASSFGAGVYEQYF
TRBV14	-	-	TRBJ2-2	TGTGCCAGCCGTGGGGGGTCGCCCACCGGGGAGCTGTTTTTT	CASRGGSPTGELFF
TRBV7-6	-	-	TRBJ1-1	TGTGCCAGCAGCCCCGTCGAGACTGAAGCTTTCTTT	CASSPVETEAFF
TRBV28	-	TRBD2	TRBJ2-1	TGTGCCAGCAGTTCCCCGGGGGGGACTAGCGATGAGCAGTTCTTC	CASSSPGGTSDEQFF
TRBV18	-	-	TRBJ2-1	TGTGCCAGCTCACCACCTGTCAATCATGAGCAGTTCTTC	CASSPPVNHEQFF
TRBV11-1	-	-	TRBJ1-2	TGTGCCAGCAGCTTAGAGGGGCGCGGCTACACCTTC	CASSLEGRGYTF
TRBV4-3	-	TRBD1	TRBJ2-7	TGCGCCAGCAGCCCTGGACAGGGCGGTTGGGAGCAGTACTTC	CASSPGQGGWEQYF
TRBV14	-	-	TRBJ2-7	TGTGCCAGTGGGCGTGGCTACGAGCAGTACTTC	CASGRGYEQYF
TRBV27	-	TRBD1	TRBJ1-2	TGTGCCAGCAGTTTATCGACAGGGGCTCTTTTCTATGGCTACACCTTC	CASSLSTGALFYGYTF
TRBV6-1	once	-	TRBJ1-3	TGTGCCAGCAGTGAAGCGAGTCAGGTTTACAAGTCTGGAAACACCATATATTTT	CASSEASQVYKSGNTIYF
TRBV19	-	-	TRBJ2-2	TGTGCCAGTGGGATACTAGTTGGCGGGGAGCTGTTTTTT	CASGILVGGELFF
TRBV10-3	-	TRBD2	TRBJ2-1	TGTGCCATCAGTGCGGGAGCGGGAGGAGATGAGCAGTTCTTC	CAISAGAGGDEQFF
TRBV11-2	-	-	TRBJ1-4	TGTGCCAGCAGCCCGGGTCTCCTTGAAAAACTGTTTTTT	CASSPGLLEKLFF
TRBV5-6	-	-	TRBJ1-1	TGTGCCAGCAGCTTGGCCACGACGGGGGGGAACACTGAAGCTTTCTTT	CASSLATTGGNTEAFF
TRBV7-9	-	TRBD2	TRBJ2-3	TGTGCCAGCAGCCCCCAGACTAGCGGGAGACCCCCAGATACGCAGTATTTT	CASSPQTSGRPPDTQYF
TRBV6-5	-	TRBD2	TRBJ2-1	TGTGCCAGCAGAATCGGGACTACCAAGTACAATGAGCAGTTCTTC	CASRIGTTKYNEQFF
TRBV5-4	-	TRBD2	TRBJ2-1	TGTGCCAGCAGCTTGTGGTCTAGCGGGATCAATGAGCAGTTCTTC	CASSLWSSGINEQFF
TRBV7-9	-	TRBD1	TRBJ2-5	TGTTCCAGCAGCCATATCGACAGGGCCGGAGGAGAGACCCAGTACTTC	CSSSHIDRAGGETQYF
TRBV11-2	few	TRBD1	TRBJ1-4	TGTGCCAGCAGCTCCCCAGGACAGGCAACTAATGAAAAACTGTTTTTT	CASSSPGQATNEKLFF
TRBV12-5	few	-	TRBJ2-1	TGTGCTAGTGGTTTGGTTCCTGACGGGAGAGGATCCTACAATGAGCAGTTCTTC	CASGLVPDGRGSYNEQFF
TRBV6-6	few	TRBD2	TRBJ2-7	TGTGCCAGCGCGGGGGCCTACGAGCAGTACTTC	CASAGAYEQYF
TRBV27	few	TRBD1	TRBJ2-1	TGTGCCAGCAGTTTAACCCTAACAGGGGGAAATGAGCAGTTCTTC	CASSLTLTGGNEQFF
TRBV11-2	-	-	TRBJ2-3	TGTGCCAGCAGCTTAGACGGTGCCGAGCAAGATACGCAGTATTTT	CASSLDGAEQDTQYF
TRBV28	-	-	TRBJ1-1	TGTGCCAGCACAGACACGATAAGGGGCACTGAAGCTTTCTTT	CASTDTIRGTEAFF
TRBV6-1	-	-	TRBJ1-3	TGTGCCAGCAGTGAGAACGGCAGGGGACACACCATATATTTT	CASSENGRGHTIYF
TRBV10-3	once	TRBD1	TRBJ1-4	TGTGCCATCAGGACAGGGGGCGAGAATGGAAAACTGTTTTTT	CAIRTGGENGKLFF
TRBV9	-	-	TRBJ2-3	TGTGCCAGCAGTGATTCTAACGGAGGAGATACGCAGTATTTT	CASSDSNGGDTQYF
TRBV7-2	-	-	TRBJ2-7	TGTGCCAGCAGCCGAGGGGACTCATCCTACGAGCAGTACTTC	CASSRGDSSYEQYF
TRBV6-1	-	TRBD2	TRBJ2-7	TGTGCCAGCAGTGAAGGTCTAGCGGACTCCTACGAGCAGTACTTC	CASSEGLADSYEQYF
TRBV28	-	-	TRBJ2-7	TGTGCCAGCAGTTTACCCTGGCTTGGGCCAATAAGTTACGAGCAGTACTTC	CASSLPWLGPISYEQYF
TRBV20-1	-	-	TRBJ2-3	TGCAGTGCTCCGGGACTAGATACGCAGTATTTT	CSAPGLDTQYF